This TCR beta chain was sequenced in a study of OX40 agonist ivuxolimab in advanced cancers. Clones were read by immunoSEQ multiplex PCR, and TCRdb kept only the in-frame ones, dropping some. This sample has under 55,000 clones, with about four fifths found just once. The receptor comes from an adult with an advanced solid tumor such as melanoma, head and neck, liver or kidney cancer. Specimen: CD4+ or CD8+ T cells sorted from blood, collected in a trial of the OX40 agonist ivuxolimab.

The CDR3 reads CASSLPGTYEQYF. Here the CDR3 DNA reads TGTGCCAGCAGCTTACCGGGAACCTACGAGCAGTACTTC. The V and J genes are TRBV5-6 and TRBJ2-7; weak D call: TRBD2 (5 bases). The CDR3 is 13 residues long. The ends were cut back, 2 bases at V and 2 bases at J, with 8 bases in the middle. CDR1 and CDR2 from the germline V gene are SGHDT and YYEEEE.